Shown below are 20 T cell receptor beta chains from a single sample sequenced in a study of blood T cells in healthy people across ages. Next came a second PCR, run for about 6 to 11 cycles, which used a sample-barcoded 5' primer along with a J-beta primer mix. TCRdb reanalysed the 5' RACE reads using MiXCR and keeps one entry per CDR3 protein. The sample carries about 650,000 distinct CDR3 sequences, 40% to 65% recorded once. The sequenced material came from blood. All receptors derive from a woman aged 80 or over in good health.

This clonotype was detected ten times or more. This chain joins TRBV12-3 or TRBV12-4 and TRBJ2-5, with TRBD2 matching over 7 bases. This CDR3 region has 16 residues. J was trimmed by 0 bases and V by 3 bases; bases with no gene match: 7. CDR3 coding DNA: TGTGCCAGCAGTTTGGGGAGCGGGACCTACCAAGAGACCCAGTACTTC. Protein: CASSLGSGTYQETQYF.

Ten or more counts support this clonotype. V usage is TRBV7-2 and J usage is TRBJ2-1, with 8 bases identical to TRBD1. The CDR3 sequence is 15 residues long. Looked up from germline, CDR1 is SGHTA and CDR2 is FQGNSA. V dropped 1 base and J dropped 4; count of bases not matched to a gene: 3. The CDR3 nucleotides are TGTGCCAGCAGCTTAGACCAGGGGGCGTACAATGAGCAGTTCTTC. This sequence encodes CASSLDQGAYNEQFF.

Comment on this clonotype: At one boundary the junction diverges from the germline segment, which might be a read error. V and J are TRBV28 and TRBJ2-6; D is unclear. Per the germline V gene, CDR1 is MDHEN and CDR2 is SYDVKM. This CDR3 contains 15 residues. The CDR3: CTSSPDFSRANVLTF. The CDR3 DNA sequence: TGTACCAGCAGTCCTGACTTCTCTAGGGCCAACGTCCTGACTTTC.

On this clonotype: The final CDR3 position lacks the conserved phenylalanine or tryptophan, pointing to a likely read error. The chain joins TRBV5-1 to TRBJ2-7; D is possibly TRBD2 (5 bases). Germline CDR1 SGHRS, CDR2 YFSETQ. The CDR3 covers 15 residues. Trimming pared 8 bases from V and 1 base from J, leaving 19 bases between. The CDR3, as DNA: TGCGCCAGGAGATACGGGGTGTGCCCTTCCTACGAGCAGTACTAC. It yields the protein CARRYGVCPSYEQYY.

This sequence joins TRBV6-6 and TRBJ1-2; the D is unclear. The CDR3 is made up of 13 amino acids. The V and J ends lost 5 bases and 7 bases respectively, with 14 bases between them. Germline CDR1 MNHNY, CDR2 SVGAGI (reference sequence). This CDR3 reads CASSPRTQSGYTF. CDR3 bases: TGTGCCAGCAGTCCGCGGACCCAGAGTGGCTACACCTTC.

The chain's CDR3 is CASSSIRTNSPLHF. In DNA form, the CDR3 reads TGTGCCAGCAGCTCAATACGGACTAATTCACCCCTCCACTTT. The V and J genes are TRBV25-1 and TRBJ1-6; D unresolved. Germline lookup yields CDR1 MGHDK and CDR2 SYGVNS. CDR3 length: 14 residues. Trimming left V 6 bases short and J 6 bases short, with 12 bases between.

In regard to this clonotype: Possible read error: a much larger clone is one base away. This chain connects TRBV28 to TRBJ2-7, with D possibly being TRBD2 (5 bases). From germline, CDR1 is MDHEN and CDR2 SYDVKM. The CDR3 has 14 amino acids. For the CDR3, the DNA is TGTGCCAGCACCAGAGGACTTGGCTCCTACGAGCAGCACTTC. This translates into CASTRGLGSYEQHF. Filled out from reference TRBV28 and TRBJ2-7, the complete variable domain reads DVKVTQSSRYLVKRTGEKVFLECVQDMDHENMFWYRQDPGLGLRLIYFSYDVKMKEKGDIPEGYSVSREKKERFSLILESASTNQTSMYLCASTRGLGSYEQHFGPGTRLTVT.

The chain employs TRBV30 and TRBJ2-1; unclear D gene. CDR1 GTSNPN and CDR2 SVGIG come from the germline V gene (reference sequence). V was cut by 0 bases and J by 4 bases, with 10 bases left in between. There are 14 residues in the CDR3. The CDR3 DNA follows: TGTGCCTGGAGTGTAGGGCACTTTTACAATGAGCAGTTCTTC. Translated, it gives CAWSVGHFYNEQFF. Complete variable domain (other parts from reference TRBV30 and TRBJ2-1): SQTIHQWPATLVQPVGSPLSLECTVEGTSNPNLYWYRQAAGRGLQLLFYSVGIGQISSEVPQNLSASRPQDRQFILSSKKLLLSDSGFYLCAWSVGHFYNEQFFGPGTRLTVL.

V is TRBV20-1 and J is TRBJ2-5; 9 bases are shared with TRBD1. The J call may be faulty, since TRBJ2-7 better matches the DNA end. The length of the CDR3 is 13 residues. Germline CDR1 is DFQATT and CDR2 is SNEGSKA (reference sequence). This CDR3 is CSALGQGWYEQYF. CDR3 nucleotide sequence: TGCAGTGCTCTTGGACAGGGGTGGTACGAGCAGTACTTC.

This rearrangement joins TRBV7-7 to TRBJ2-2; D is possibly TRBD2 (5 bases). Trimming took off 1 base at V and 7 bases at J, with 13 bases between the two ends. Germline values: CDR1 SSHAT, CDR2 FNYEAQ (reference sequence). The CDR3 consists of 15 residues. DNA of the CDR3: TGTGCCAGCAGCTTAGTGGGCCCTGAGGGCGGGGAGCTGTTTTTT. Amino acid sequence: CASSLVGPEGGELFF.

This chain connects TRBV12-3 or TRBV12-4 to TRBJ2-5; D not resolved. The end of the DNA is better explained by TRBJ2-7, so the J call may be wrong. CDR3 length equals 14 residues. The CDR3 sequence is CASSLADETYEQYF. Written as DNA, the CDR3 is TGTGCCAGCAGTCTCGCGGACGAGACCTACGAGCAGTACTTC.

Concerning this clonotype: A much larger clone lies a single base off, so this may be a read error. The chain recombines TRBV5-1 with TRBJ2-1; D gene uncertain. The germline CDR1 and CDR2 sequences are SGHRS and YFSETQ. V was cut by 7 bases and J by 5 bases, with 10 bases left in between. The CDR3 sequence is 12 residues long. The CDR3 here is CASSADNNEQFF. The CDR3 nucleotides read TGCGCCAGCTCGGCAGACAACAATGAGCAGTTCTTC. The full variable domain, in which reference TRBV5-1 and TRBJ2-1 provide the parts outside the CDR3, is KAGVTQTPRYLIKTRGQQVTLSCSPISGHRSVSWYQQTPGQGLQFLFEYFSETQRNKGNFPGRFSGRQFSNSRSEMNVSTLELGDSALYLCASSADNNEQFFGPGTRLTVL.

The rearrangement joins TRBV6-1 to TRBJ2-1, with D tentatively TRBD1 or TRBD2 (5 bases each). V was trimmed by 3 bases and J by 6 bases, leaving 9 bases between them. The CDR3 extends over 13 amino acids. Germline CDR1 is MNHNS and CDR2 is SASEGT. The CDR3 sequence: CASSEWGPNEQFF. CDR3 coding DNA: TGTGCCAGCAGTGAGTGGGGACCCAATGAGCAGTTCTTC.

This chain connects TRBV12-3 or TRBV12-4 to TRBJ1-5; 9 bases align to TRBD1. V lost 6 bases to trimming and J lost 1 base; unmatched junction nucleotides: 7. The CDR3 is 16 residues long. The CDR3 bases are TGTGCCAGCAGCGGGACAGGGATGCCCAGCAATCAGCCCCAGCATTTT. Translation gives CASSGTGMPSNQPQHF.

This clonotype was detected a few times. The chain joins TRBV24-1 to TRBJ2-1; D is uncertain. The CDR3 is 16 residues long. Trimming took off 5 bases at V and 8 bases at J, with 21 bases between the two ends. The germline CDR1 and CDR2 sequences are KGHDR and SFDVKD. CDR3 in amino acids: CATSADDLVANDEQFF. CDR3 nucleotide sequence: TGTGCCACCAGTGCGGACGACCTGGTCGCCAACGATGAGCAGTTCTTC.

Written as DNA, the CDR3 is TGCAGCGTTGAAGCCCAGATCACGGAGACCCAGTACTTC. Translated: CSVEAQITETQYF. This chain connects TRBV29-1 to TRBJ2-5; unclear D gene. The CDR3 length is 13 residues. V dropped 1 base and J dropped 5 bases, with 11 bases sitting between them. Per the germline V gene, CDR1 is SQVTM and CDR2 is ANQGSEA.

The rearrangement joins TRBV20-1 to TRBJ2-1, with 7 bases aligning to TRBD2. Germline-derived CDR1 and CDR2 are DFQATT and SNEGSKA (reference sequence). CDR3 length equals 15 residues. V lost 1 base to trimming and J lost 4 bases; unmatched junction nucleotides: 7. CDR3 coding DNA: TGCAGTGCTAGAGGGGCTAGCGGTTTTTACAATGAGCAGTTCTTC. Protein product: CSARGASGFYNEQFF.

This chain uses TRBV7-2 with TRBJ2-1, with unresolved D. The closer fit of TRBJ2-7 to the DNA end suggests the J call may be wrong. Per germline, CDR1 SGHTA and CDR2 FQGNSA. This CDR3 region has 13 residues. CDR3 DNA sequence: TGTGCCAGCAGCTTAAGGCTAAATGCGGAGCAGTACTTC. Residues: CASSLRLNAEQYF.

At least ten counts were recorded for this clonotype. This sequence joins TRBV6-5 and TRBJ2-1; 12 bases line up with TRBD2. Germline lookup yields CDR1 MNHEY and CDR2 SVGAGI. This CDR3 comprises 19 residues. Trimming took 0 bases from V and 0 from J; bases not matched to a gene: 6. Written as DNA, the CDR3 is TGTGCCAGCAGTTACTCCGCGACTAGCGGGGGAAGCTCCTACAATGAGCAGTTCTTC. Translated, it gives CASSYSATSGGSSYNEQFF.

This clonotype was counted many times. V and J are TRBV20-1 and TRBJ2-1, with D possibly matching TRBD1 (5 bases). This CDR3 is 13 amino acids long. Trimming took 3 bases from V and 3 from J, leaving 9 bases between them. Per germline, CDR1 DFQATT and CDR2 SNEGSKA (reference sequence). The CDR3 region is CSASRTRYNEQFF. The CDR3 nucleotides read TGCAGTGCTAGTCGGACACGCTACAATGAGCAGTTCTTC.